These 21 T cell receptor beta chains came from one sample sequenced in a study of OX40 agonist ivuxolimab in advanced cancers. Clones were read by immunoSEQ multiplex PCR, and TCRdb kept only the in-frame ones, dropping some. There are around 76,000 clones in the sample; 65% to 90% occur only once, and approximately 0.63% lies in the top ten. The starting material was CD4+ or CD8+ T cells sorted from blood, obtained in a trial of the OX40 agonist ivuxolimab. Receptors were obtained from an adult with an advanced solid tumor such as melanoma, head and neck, liver or kidney cancer.

A single count supports this clone. The chain recombines TRBV6-1 with TRBJ1-3; D gene unclear. The CDR3 covers 13 residues. From germline, CDR1 is MNHNS and CDR2 SASEGT. Between the trimmed V and J ends, which lost 4 bases and 3 bases, there was a span of 7 bases. CDR3 sequence reads: CASSGNNGNTIYF. The CDR3 nucleotides read TGTGCCAGCAGTGGGAATAATGGAAACACCATATATTTT.

CDR3 nucleotides: TGTGCCAGCAGTGAGAACAAAGCTGGCTACACCTTC. This codes for CASSENKAGYTF. The genes are TRBV2 and TRBJ1-2, with no clear D. Trimming cost V 3 bases and J 7 bases, with 9 bases left between them. This CDR3 comprises 12 residues. Germline values: CDR1 SNHLY, CDR2 FYNNEI.

The rearrangement links TRBV5-1 to TRBJ2-1; 10 bases map to TRBD2. CDR1 is SGHRS, CDR2 YFSETQ, per germline. The CDR3 has 16 residues. The V segment lost 7 bases and the J segment 0 bases; nucleotides outside the gene matches: 7. This CDR3 is CASSSGGRSSYNEQFF. In DNA, the CDR3 is TGCGCCAGCTCTAGCGGGGGCCGGAGCTCCTACAATGAGCAGTTCTTC.

The chain combines TRBV4-2 with TRBJ2-1; the match to TRBD2 covers 9 bases. Germline V lookup: CDR1 LGHNA, CDR2 YNFKEQ. The CDR3 contains 16 residues. Trimming took 6 bases from V and 0 from J; bases not matched to a gene: 6. CDR3 sequence (DNA): TGTGCCAGCAGGGTTAGCGGGGGCCCCTCCTACAATGAGCAGTTCTTC. Translating gives CASRVSGGPSYNEQFF.

The rearrangement links TRBV5-4 to TRBJ1-2; TRBD1 matches at 8 bases. Losses at the gene ends were 1 base for V and 6 bases for J; bases not matched to a gene: 11. The CDR3 is 16 amino acids. Germline V gives CDR1 SGHNT, CDR2 YYREEE (reference sequence). CDR3: CASSLSLDRGLDGYTF. The CDR3 bases are TGTGCCAGCAGCTTGTCACTCGACAGGGGTCTAGATGGCTACACCTTC.

The chain recombines TRBV7-2 with TRBJ2-3; D is possibly TRBD2 (5 bases). Deletions cut 5 bases from V and 7 bases from J, with 13 bases between. This CDR3 is 13 amino acids long. The germline V gene has CDR1 SGHTA and CDR2 FQGNSA. The CDR3 loop reads CASSGLRANTQYF. CDR3 DNA sequence: TGTGCCAGCAGCGGCTTGAGGGCGAATACGCAGTATTTT.

The CDR3 nucleotides are TGTGCCAGCAGCCCTCCCTTGGGGCTAGCGGGGGTCGATGAGCAGTTCTTC. Its translation: CASSPPLGLAGVDEQFF. The chain couples TRBV27 to TRBJ2-1; TRBD2 matches 10 bases. V lost 6 bases and J lost 8; bases outside the gene matches: 16. The CDR3 sequence is 17 residues long. The V gene's germline CDR1 is MNHEY and CDR2 SMNVEV (reference sequence).

The rearrangement uses TRBV29-1 and TRBJ2-1; TRBD2 agrees at 11 bases. The CDR3 runs to 15 residues. Germline lookup yields CDR1 SQVTM and CDR2 ANQGSEA. Trimming removed 6 bases from V and 8 bases from J; junction bases left unmatched: 12. CDR3 region: CSVSPSGGPFDEQFF. The DNA for the CDR3 is TGCAGCGTCTCACCTAGCGGGGGGCCCTTCGATGAGCAGTTCTTC.

The chain carries TRBV7-3 and TRBJ2-3; TRBD2 matches at 7 bases. The CDR3 has 16 residues. Germline lookup yields CDR1 SGHTA and CDR2 FQGTGA. The V gene end was trimmed by 6 bases and the J gene end by 0 bases; junction bases not matched to a gene: 9. DNA of the CDR3: TGTGCCAGCAGGGAAATACTAGCGAGGAGCACAGATACGCAGTATTTT. It encodes CASREILARSTDTQYF.

The CDR3 is CASSREGPGNTEAFF. The CDR3 nucleotides read TGCGCCAGCAGCCGGGAGGGTCCGGGGAACACTGAAGCTTTCTTT. The chain couples TRBV4-3 to TRBJ1-1; D unclear. V lost 4 bases, J lost 1 base, and 13 bases lay in between. The germline CDR1 and CDR2 sequences are LGHNA and YSLEER. CDR3 length: 15 residues.

The J gene is TRBJ1-2, the V gene TRBV7-8; perhaps TRBD1 as D (6 bases). V lost 1 base and J 0 bases, leaving 15 bases between the germline ends. The length of the CDR3 is 17 residues. CDR1 and CDR2 from the germline V gene are SGHVS and FQNEAQ. CDR3 sequence (DNA): TGTGCCAGCAGCTTAGTTATTCGCGGGACATCTAACTATGGCTACACCTTC. Residues: CASSLVIRGTSNYGYTF.

This clone was counted between two and nine times. The V and J genes are TRBV6-5 and TRBJ1-2; D is unclear. The CDR3 consists of 15 residues. CDR1 is MNHEY, CDR2 SVGAGI, per germline. Trimming took 0 bases from V and 8 from J, leaving 16 bases between them. The CDR3 region has the DNA TGTGCCAGCAGTTACTCGGCCAGAATCCTGGGCGGCTACACCTTC. Its protein product is CASSYSARILGGYTF.

CDR3 sequence reads: CASSLVRTGNYGYTF. The CDR3, as DNA: TGTGCCAGCAGCTTGGTAAGGACAGGGAACTATGGCTACACCTTC. V and J are TRBV5-6 and TRBJ1-2, with 8 nucleotides matching TRBD1. The trim removed 0 bases at V and 2 bases at J, leaving 3 bases unmatched. Germline lookup yields CDR1 SGHDT and CDR2 YYEEEE. CDR3 size: 15 residues.

Points on this clone: The junction shows a germline mismatch at one end, possibly a read error. Other nucleotide sequences in the sample specify the same CDR3. The genes are TRBV5-6 and TRBJ1-1, with D maybe TRBD1 (5 bases). The CDR3 has 15 amino acids. Germline-derived CDR1 and CDR2 are SGHDT and YYEEEE. CDR3 protein: CASSLGRGMNTEAFF. CDR3 nucleotide sequence: TGCGCCAGCAGCTTGGGACGGGGGATGAACACTGAAGCTTTCTTT.

The V call is TRBV10-3, the J call TRBJ2-2, with 7 bases that match TRBD2. The V gene's germline CDR1 is ENHRY and CDR2 SYGVKD. V shed 0 bases, J shed 1 base, and the junction held 2 bases outside the gene matches. This CDR3 comprises 16 residues. The CDR3 nucleotides are TGTGCCATCAGTGAGTCTCCTAGCGGGAACACCGGGGAGCTGTTTTTT. Amino acids: CAISESPSGNTGELFF.

CDR3 sequence: CASSPYERAREQYF. The DNA for the CDR3 is TGCGCCAGCAGCCCCTACGAGCGAGCACGCGAGCAGTACTTC. This chain uses TRBV4-3 with TRBJ2-7; D remains ambiguous. CDR1 LGHNA and CDR2 YSLEER come from the germline V gene. The V and J ends lost 4 bases and 6 bases respectively, with 16 bases between them. CDR3 length: 14 residues.

This chain uses TRBV4-3 with TRBJ1-2; D remains unclear. Trimming left V 0 bases short and J 0 bases short, with 14 bases between. Germline V gene data show CDR1 as LGHNA and CDR2 as YSLEER. The CDR3 contains 17 residues. The CDR3 coding sequence is TGCGCCAGCAGCCAAGAGTTATCTTTCACCTCTAACTATGGCTACACCTTC. Translating gives CASSQELSFTSNYGYTF.

The chain has TRBV5-1 and TRBJ1-1, with 7 bases aligning to TRBD1. J gave up 4 bases and V 0 bases, and 3 bases lay outside the gene matches. CDR3 size: 14 residues. CDR1 is SGHRS and CDR2 is YFSETQ in the germline V gene. The CDR3 sequence: CASSLGGGSTEAFF. The CDR3 nucleotides read TGCGCCAGCAGCTTGGGAGGGGGCAGCACTGAAGCTTTCTTT. Looking up the rest from reference TRBV5-1 and TRBJ1-1 gives the full variable domain: KAGVTQTPRYLIKTRGQQVTLSCSPISGHRSVSWYQQTPGQGLQFLFEYFSETQRNKGNFPGRFSGRQFSNSRSEMNVSTLELGDSALYLCASSLGGGSTEAFFGQGTRLTVV.

This clone was found once. The chain carries TRBV6-5 and TRBJ1-4, with TRBD1 matching over 8 bases. Germline loops: CDR1 MNHEY, CDR2 SVGAGI. Trimming cost V 3 bases and J 3 bases; bases outside gene matches: 6. The CDR3 length is 16 residues. CDR3 DNA sequence: TGTGCCAGCAGTTATGCCCTGACAGGGGCTAATGAAAAACTGTTTTTT. Its translation is CASSYALTGANEKLFF.

CDR3 loop: CAGRGLAGGRGTDTQYF. CDR3 coding DNA: TGTGCCGGAAGAGGGCTAGCGGGGGGCAGGGGCACAGATACGCAGTATTTT. This rearrangement joins TRBV7-2 to TRBJ2-3; 11 nucleotides align to TRBD2. V gave up 11 bases and J gave up 1 base; unmatched junction bases: 14. The CDR3 is 17 residues long. Germline V CDR1 and CDR2: SGHTA, FQGNSA.

This clone was picked up one time. The V call is TRBV5-1, the J call TRBJ1-2; D is unclear. There are 13 residues in the CDR3. V lost 2 bases, J lost 0 bases, and 5 bases lay in between. Germline V gives CDR1 SGHRS, CDR2 YFSETQ. The CDR3 bases are TGCGCCAGCAGCTTACAGTCTAACTATGGCTACACCTTC. Amino acid sequence: CASSLQSNYGYTF.